This T cell receptor (beta chain) derives from a study of CD8+CD57+ T cells in acquired aplastic anemia. Study findings and constraints: Shared by patients and controls, 25 to 30 CD8+ CDR3s were abundant in patients.

Genomic DNA, serving as template, underwent TCR beta VDJ and CDR3 profiling. MiXCR was run by TCRdb on the reads, yielding one entry per CDR3 protein. The sample includes about 160,000 distinct CDR3 sequences, 40% to 60% of them seen just once. Germline loops: CDR1 SGHTA, CDR2 FQGNSA. The CDR3 spans 11 residues. The V end was cut by 5 bases, the J end by 4 bases, with 5 bases between. Flow cytometry had shown expanded CD8+CD57+ cells in the patients chosen for sequencing. Everyone among the patients had severe acquired aplastic anemia. About this clonotype: What it binds is unknown.

The material sequenced was sorted CD4+, CD8+, or CD8+CD57+ T cells (not recorded which) from PBMCs. The V call is TRBV7-2, the J call TRBJ2-5; D gene uncertain. The receptor was derived from a human donor with aplastic anemia. In nucleotides, the CDR3 is TGTGCCAGCAGCCAGCTAGAGACCCAGTACTTC. It translates to CASSQLETQYF.